The clone carrying this TCR beta chain was recorded many times. Compared with germline, one end of the junction differs, possibly owing to a read error. The sample is drawn from a study of HIV-infected children after antiretroviral therapy interruption. Unique molecular identifiers were included in an RNA-based 3' RACE TCR library. TCRdb independently ran MiXCR on the 3' RACE reads; one entry per CDR3 protein. The table includes around 16,000 distinct CDR3 sequences, roughly 3.4% detected once. CDR3 length: 12 amino acids. Germline V lookup: CDR1 MDHEN, CDR2 SYDVKM. Treatment: PENTA 11 planned treatment interruption arm or continuous ART arm. From thawed PBMCs, naive CD4+ CD45RA+ CD45RO- T cells were sorted.

The specimen was CD45RA+ CD4+ T cells from PBMCs, collected from a donor given antiretroviral therapy, either interrupted or continuous. Subset given: naive CD4+ CD45RA+ CD45RO- T cells. The chain employs TRBV28 and TRBJ2-7; D call uncertain. This sequence originates from a child between 2 and 17 years old with HIV. CDR3 amino acids: CASSLPGYEQYF. The CDR3 DNA follows: TGTGCTAGCAGTTTACCGGGCTATGAACAGTACTTC.